The 21 T cell receptor beta chains listed next were all sequenced from one sample in a study of follicular helper T cells after annual influenza vaccination. TCRdb's table, derived via immunoSEQ multiplex PCR, lists solely in-frame clones and lacks some. The repertoire holds 8,500 to 9,000 clones, with roughly 80% as singletons. The time point here: 2014-2015 season, 7 days after vaccination. This material consisted of CXCR5+ CD38- circulating T follicular helper cells from blood, taken 7 days after influenza vaccination. Sample subset: circulating Tfh, non-naive CD4+CXCR5+PD-1+ (ICOS+CD38+ or ICOS-CD38-). These receptors came from an adult who received the influenza vaccine.

The J gene is TRBJ1-4, the V gene TRBV15, with 9 bases lining up with TRBD1. The CDR3 spans 16 residues. Germline loops: CDR1 LNHNV, CDR2 YYDKDF (reference sequence). The V gene end was trimmed by 2 bases and the J gene end by 5 bases; junction bases not matched to a gene: 6. CDR3 bases: TGTGCCACCAGCAGACCAGGACAGGGGCGAAATGAAAAACTGTTTTTT. This sequence encodes CATSRPGQGRNEKLFF.

The gene calls are TRBV5-1 and TRBJ2-3; D not certain. CDR3 length equals 12 residues. CDR1 and CDR2 (germline): SGHRS, YFSETQ. V was pared by 4 bases and J by 4 bases, with 7 bases between. In nucleotides, the CDR3 is TGCGCCAGCAGCGAGAAATCAGATACGCAGTATTTT. Translation: CASSEKSDTQYF.

The CDR3 spells CASSSHGTALTGELFF. The CDR3 DNA reads TGTGCCAGCAGTTCTCACGGGACAGCTCTTACCGGGGAGCTGTTTTTT. The chain has TRBV6-5 and TRBJ2-2, with 7 bases aligning to TRBD1. Germline loops: CDR1 MNHEY, CDR2 SVGAGI. This CDR3 spans 16 amino acids. V trimming: 4 bases; J trimming: 5 bases; junction bases outside the gene matches: 10.

The V gene is TRBV11-2, the J gene TRBJ1-1; a possible D gene is TRBD1 (5 bases). CDR3 length equals 14 residues. Germline V CDR1 and CDR2: SGHAT, FQNNGV. V dropped 5 bases and J dropped 1 base, with 11 bases sitting between them. As DNA, the CDR3 is TGTGCCAGCAGCGGTCGTACAGGGAACACTGAAGCTTTCTTT. Its protein product is CASSGRTGNTEAFF.

This CDR3 reads CASSLGQGSREQYF. CDR3 nucleotides: TGTGCCAGCAGTTTGGGACAGGGCTCTCGGGAGCAGTACTTC. The rearrangement uses TRBV2 and TRBJ2-7; TRBD1 matches at 9 bases. Germline assignment: CDR1 SNHLY and CDR2 FYNNEI. Germline trimming cut 5 bases from V and 7 bases from J; bases unmatched to any gene: 9. This CDR3 spans 14 amino acids.

The sample holds one count of this clone. The J gene is TRBJ1-4, the V gene TRBV5-1; 7 bases are a match to TRBD1. The length of the CDR3 is 15 residues. With 5 bases clipped from V and 2 bases from J, the junction kept 6 bases outside the gene matches. Germline V gives CDR1 SGHRS, CDR2 YFSETQ. The CDR3 reads CASSPTGATNEKLFF. DNA for the CDR3: TGCGCCAGCAGTCCTACAGGGGCCACTAATGAAAAACTGTTTTTT.

This chain connects TRBV28 to TRBJ1-5, with 11 bases that match TRBD1. V was pared by 2 bases and J by 4 bases, with 7 bases of the junction left unmatched. The CDR3 length is 17 residues. Germline V lookup: CDR1 MDHEN, CDR2 SYDVKM. The CDR3: CASSLQGQGVGNQPQHF. The DNA for the CDR3 is TGTGCCAGCAGTTTACAGGGACAGGGGGTAGGGAATCAGCCCCAGCATTTT.

This chain's CDR3 is CASSVAGPEDGANVLTF. The CDR3 nucleotides read TGTGCCAGCAGCGTAGCCGGGCCCGAGGACGGGGCCAACGTCCTGACTTTC. The chain couples TRBV9 to TRBJ2-6, with D uncertain. The CDR3 is 17 amino acids. V was shortened by 0 bases and J by 4 bases, with 14 bases between the two germline ends. Germline CDR1 is SGDLS and CDR2 is YYNGEE.

The CDR3: CATSGQNRETQYF. CDR3 bases: TGTGCCACCTCGGGCCAAAACCGGGAGACCCAGTACTTC. This rearrangement joins TRBV19 to TRBJ2-5; D remains unclear. Germline V gene data show CDR1 as LNHDA and CDR2 as SQIVND (reference sequence). V lost 10 bases to trimming and J lost 5 bases, with 17 bases between them. The CDR3 has 13 amino acids.

Concerning this clone itself: The junction departs from germline at one end; a sequencing error may be responsible. The chain links TRBV18 to TRBJ2-5; 7 bases fit TRBD1. From germline, CDR1 is KGHSH and CDR2 LQKENI. The CDR3 contains 14 residues. The CDR3 is CASSPQGSQETQYF. In DNA form, the CDR3 reads TGTGCCAGCTCGCCACAGGGGTCCCAAGAGACCCAGTACTTC.

This clone occurred once. This chain joins TRBV6-6 and TRBJ2-3; a weak D match, TRBD1 (6 bases). V lost 5 bases, J lost 5 bases, and 11 bases lay in between. CDR3 length equals 13 residues. CDR1 is MNHNY and CDR2 is SVGAGI in the germline V gene (reference sequence). In DNA form, the CDR3 reads TGTGCCAGCAGTCAGGGGTCCCGAGATACGCAGTATTTT. This codes for CASSQGSRDTQYF.

V is TRBV4-2 and J is TRBJ1-5, with D possibly TRBD1 on 6 matching bases. CDR3 length equals 17 residues. Germline V lookup: CDR1 LGHNA, CDR2 YNFKEQ. The germline V and J ends were trimmed by 0 bases and 0 bases, with 12 bases remaining between them. The CDR3 sequence: CASSQDGQSNSNQPQHF. The CDR3 region has the DNA TGTGCCAGCAGCCAAGACGGACAGAGCAATAGCAATCAGCCCCAGCATTTT.

The CDR3 region is CATRTSGGLSYEQYF. The DNA for the CDR3 is TGTGCCACCCGGACTAGCGGGGGTCTCTCCTACGAGCAGTACTTC. This rearrangement joins TRBV28 to TRBJ2-7; 13 bases map to TRBD2. The ends lost 10 bases at V and 0 bases at J; junction bases unmatched: 6. Looked up from germline, CDR1 is MDHEN and CDR2 is SYDVKM. CDR3 size: 15 residues.

This clone was detected once. The V gene is TRBV5-1, the J gene TRBJ2-7; TRBD1 matches 8 bases. The CDR3 totals 14 residues. Germline trimming cut 1 base from V and 6 bases from J; bases unmatched to any gene: 6. The V gene's germline CDR1 is SGHRS and CDR2 YFSETQ. DNA of the CDR3: TGCGCCAGCAGCTTGAGTGGACAGGGATCCGAGCAGTACTTC. Translated, it gives CASSLSGQGSEQYF.

For this clone: A junction boundary mismatches the germline segment, possibly from a read error. The V call is TRBV7-7, the J call TRBJ2-5; TRBD1 matches at 8 bases. Germline V gives CDR1 SSHAT, CDR2 FNYEAQ (reference sequence). There are 15 residues in the CDR3. This chain's CDR3 is CASSLARGQDETQYF. CDR3 coding DNA: TGTGCTAGCAGCTTAGCCAGGGGGCAGGACGAGACCCAGTACTTC.

This clone appeared once. This chain uses TRBV15 with TRBJ2-1, with 8 bases matching TRBD2. There are 15 residues in the CDR3. Germline CDR1 LNHNV, CDR2 YYDKDF (reference sequence). Germline trimming cut 0 bases from V and 10 bases from J; bases unmatched to any gene: 8. Written as DNA, the CDR3 is TGTGCCACCAGCAGAGATCGGGGACTAGAAAGCGAGCAGTTCTTC. This encodes CATSRDRGLESEQFF.

The rearrangement uses TRBV5-5 and TRBJ2-1; 8 bases agree with TRBD2. V was clipped by 0 bases and J by 8 bases; unmatched bases: 4. The germline V gene has CDR1 SGHKS and CDR2 YYEKEE (reference sequence). CDR3 size: 14 residues. This chain's CDR3 is CASSLGGLAYEQFF. The CDR3 region has the DNA TGTGCCAGCAGCTTGGGTGGACTAGCCTATGAGCAGTTCTTC. The complete variable domain, with remaining parts taken from reference TRBV5-5 and TRBJ2-1, reads DAGVTQSPTHLIKTRGQQVTLRCSPISGHKSVSWYQQVLGQGPQFIFQYYEKEERGRGNFPDRFSARQFPNYSSELNVNALLLGDSALYLCASSLGGLAYEQFFGPGTRLTVL.

This sequence joins TRBV4-3 and TRBJ1-4; TRBD1 matches 7 bases. J was trimmed by 3 bases and V by 6 bases; bases with no gene match: 7. The germline CDR1 and CDR2 sequences are LGHNA and YSLEER. This CDR3 is 15 amino acids long. CDR3 residues: CASRPRTGANEKLFF. CDR3 bases: TGCGCCAGCAGACCAAGGACAGGAGCTAATGAAAAACTGTTTTTT.

The chain joins TRBV4-3 to TRBJ2-3, with 9 bases aligning to TRBD2. The CDR3 runs to 15 residues. V shed 6 bases and J 11 bases; nucleotides not matched to a gene: 15. Per germline, CDR1 LGHNA and CDR2 YSLEER. The chain's CDR3 is CASREDRGGAYLQYF. CDR3 in DNA: TGCGCCAGCAGAGAAGACCGCGGGGGGGCTTATCTGCAGTATTTT.

This chain links TRBV4-2 with TRBJ2-3; 8 nucleotides align to TRBD2. The germline CDR1 and CDR2 sequences are LGHNA and YNFKEQ. This CDR3 spans 14 amino acids. Losses at the gene ends were 0 bases for V and 5 bases for J; bases not matched to a gene: 1. In DNA, the CDR3 is TGTGCCAGCAGCCAAGAGCTAGCGGGAGATACGCAGTATTTT. It is translated as CASSQELAGDTQYF.

The chain joins TRBV10-2 to TRBJ1-1, with TRBD1 matching over 9 bases. This CDR3 comprises 15 residues. J was trimmed by 1 base and V by 3 bases; bases with no gene match: 3. Germline V lookup: CDR1 WSHSY, CDR2 SAAADI. The chain's CDR3 is CASSEPGQGNTEAFF. Here the CDR3 DNA reads TGCGCCAGCAGTGAACCGGGACAGGGGAACACTGAAGCTTTCTTT.